This is a list of T cell receptor beta chains from one sample in a study of cytomegalovirus exposure and HLA in healthy donors. Repertoires were generated with immunoSEQ multiplex PCR, while TCRdb's copy carries only in-frame clones and drops some. The data show just over 150,000 clones, roughly 81% seen once. Sequencing was carried out using PBMCs. Receptors were obtained from a woman aged 18 to 35 in good health and CMV-seronegative. Both conserved end residues are part of each CDR3. Each record gives: clone size, V gene, D gene, J gene, CDR3 DNA, CDR3 protein. The D gene is left open where the match is weak. Part of the rows lack a size; the others show once, few, many or a class for expanded clones.

NA	TRBV27	TRBD1	TRBJ1-1	TGTGCCAGCAGTTGGGGGACAGGGGGCACTGAAGCTTTCTTT	CASSWGTGGTEAFF
NA	TRBV15	NA	TRBJ1-2	TGTGCCACCAGCATTTCGCGGGGCGACTATGGCTACACCTTC	CATSISRGDYGYTF
NA	TRBV30	NA	TRBJ2-4	TGTGCCTGGGAACTAGCCAAAAACATTCAGTACTTC	CAWELAKNIQYF
NA	TRBV5-4	NA	TRBJ2-2	TGTGCCAGCAGCCACCCGAGGGCCGGGGAGCTGTTTTTT	CASSHPRAGELFF
NA	TRBV5-4	TRBD1	TRBJ1-2	TGTGCCAGCAGCCCGGACAGGGAGAAAGGAGGCTACACCTTC	CASSPDREKGGYTF
NA	TRBV28	TRBD1	TRBJ1-6	TGTGCCAGCAGTCTACGACAGGGAATCTCACCCCTCCACTTT	CASSLRQGISPLHF
NA	TRBV10-1	NA	TRBJ1-6	TGCGCCCCCCCGGGGATTGGATGGCGGAATTCACCCCTCCACTTT	CAPPGIGWRNSPLHF
NA	TRBV5-1	NA	TRBJ2-5	TGCGCCAGCAGCTTAGGGGGGGTATCAAAACAAGAGACCCAGTACTTC	CASSLGGVSKQETQYF
NA	TRBV7-8	TRBD2	TRBJ2-3	TGTGCCAGCAGCTTAGAATCGACTAGCGGCACAGATACGCAGTATTTT	CASSLESTSGTDTQYF
NA	TRBV6-5	TRBD1	TRBJ2-7	TGTGCCAGCATCTCCCCGGGACAGGGGATCCACGAGCAGTACTTC	CASISPGQGIHEQYF
NA	TRBV21-1	NA	TRBJ2-2	TGTGCCAGCAGCAATGTGATGAGACGGAGGGCCGGGGAGCTGTTTTTT	CASSNVMRRRAGELFF
NA	TRBV7-8	NA	TRBJ2-2	TGTGCCAGCAGCCCCAGGACACTCGCGAACACCGGGGAGCTGTTTTTT	CASSPRTLANTGELFF
NA	TRBV19	NA	TRBJ2-3	TGTGCCAGTAGTAAGGAGGGGATGGGTGGAGCCGTAAGCACAGATACGCAGTATTTT	CASSKEGMGGAVSTDTQYF
few	TRBV19	NA	TRBJ1-1	TGTGCCACCTCGGGGGGGGCGGTCTCTGAAGCTTTCTTT	CATSGGAVSEAFF
NA	TRBV2	TRBD2	TRBJ2-1	TGTGCCAGCTCCCCGGGACTAGCAAGAGGTGAGCAGTTCTTC	CASSPGLARGEQFF
NA	TRBV11-1	NA	TRBJ1-2	TGTGCCAGCAGCCATCGAAGAGGACAGAACTATGGCTACACCTTC	CASSHRRGQNYGYTF
once	TRBV28	NA	TRBJ1-2	TGTGCCAGCAGTTTTACAGGGAACTATGGCTACACCTTC	CASSFTGNYGYTF
NA	TRBV10-1	TRBD2	TRBJ2-3	TGCGCCAGCAGTGAGGGGGGAAGCGGGGCAAGTGGAGATACGCAGTATTTT	CASSEGGSGASGDTQYF
once	TRBV7-2	TRBD1	TRBJ1-2	TGTGCCAGCAGCTCCGGACAGGGTAACTATGGCTACACCTTC	CASSSGQGNYGYTF
NA	TRBV27	TRBD2	TRBJ2-3	TGTGCCAGCAGTTTCCTAGCGGGGGGGATTCAGGATACGCAGTATTTT	CASSFLAGGIQDTQYF
NA	TRBV29-1	TRBD1	TRBJ2-5	TGCAGCGTTGAACCGACAGGGGATATCCAAGAGACCCAGTACTTC	CSVEPTGDIQETQYF
NA	TRBV5-1	TRBD1	TRBJ1-1	TGCGCCAGCAGCTGGTCCGGGACAGGGAACACTGAAGCTTTCTTT	CASSWSGTGNTEAFF
once	TRBV28	NA	TRBJ1-1	TGTGCCAGCAGTATACCTCAGGCCCTGAACACTGAAGCTTTCTTT	CASSIPQALNTEAFF
NA	TRBV7-9	NA	TRBJ1-5	TGTGCCAGCAGCTCCGTCGGAGGGAGAAGCAATCAGCCCCAGCATTTT	CASSSVGGRSNQPQHF
NA	TRBV10-3	NA	TRBJ2-3	TGTGCCATCTCCTGGTTTGGGGGGAGCACAGATACGCAGTATTTT	CAISWFGGSTDTQYF
NA	TRBV5-1	NA	TRBJ2-5	TGCGCCAGCAGCTTGGGAGTGTTACAAGAGGCCCAGTACTTC	CASSLGVLQEAQYF
NA	TRBV28	TRBD1	TRBJ2-3	TGTGCCAGCAGTCCGGGACAGAGAACAGATACGCAGTATTTT	CASSPGQRTDTQYF
NA	TRBV15	TRBD1	TRBJ2-7	TGTGCCACCAGCAGGGGGGACAGGACATTTATGGAGCAGTACTTC	CATSRGDRTFMEQYF
NA	TRBV7-2	TRBD1	TRBJ1-5	TGTGCCAGCAGTTCGACAGGGGGCAGACAGCCCCAGCATTTT	CASSSTGGRQPQHF
NA	TRBV15	TRBD1	TRBJ1-5	TGTGCCACCAGCAGAGATACAGGGGCCAATCAGCCCCAGCATTTT	CATSRDTGANQPQHF
NA	TRBV4-1	NA	TRBJ1-1	TGCGCCAGCAGCCCGCCCGGGGGGCGGAACACTGAAGCTTTCTTT	CASSPPGGRNTEAFF
NA	TRBV30	NA	TRBJ2-1	TGTGCCTGGAAACAGAGAGAGCAGTTCTTC	CAWKQREQFF
NA	TRBV5-1	TRBD2	TRBJ2-3	TGCGCCAGCAGCTTGGTATCGGGGGGGGCCCGGGATACGCAGTATTTT	CASSLVSGGARDTQYF
NA	TRBV2	NA	TRBJ2-7	TGTGCCAGCAGTTCGGACAGCAACGAGCAGTACTTC	CASSSDSNEQYF
NA	TRBV10-3	TRBD1	TRBJ2-7	TGTGCCATCAGTGCTGGGTCGGGACAGTACTACGAGCAGTACTTC	CAISAGSGQYYEQYF
NA	TRBV7-9	TRBD1	TRBJ1-1	TGTGCCAGCACCACTCGGCGAACAGGGGGCACTGAAGCTTTCTTT	CASTTRRTGGTEAFF
NA	TRBV10-3	TRBD1	TRBJ2-2	TGTGCCATCAGTGAGTCGGGGACAGGGGGCTTTGGTGCGAACACCGGGGAGCTGTTTTTT	CAISESGTGGFGANTGELFF
NA	TRBV7-9	NA	TRBJ1-5	TGTTCCAGCAGCCCCGGGACAAATAGCAATCAGCCCCAGCATTTT	CSSSPGTNSNQPQHF
NA	TRBV19	NA	TRBJ1-1	TGTGCCAGTAGTATCAGGGTAGGCACTGAAGCTTTCTTT	CASSIRVGTEAFF
NA	TRBV10-3	TRBD1	TRBJ2-7	TGTGCCATCACCGAGACAGGGGGGGGCGAGCAGTACTTC	CAITETGGGEQYF
NA	TRBV4-2	NA	TRBJ2-7	TGTGCCAGCAGCCAAGGTGGGGGGGCAATTTATGAGCAGTACTTC	CASSQGGGAIYEQYF
NA	TRBV30	NA	TRBJ1-6	TGTGCCTGCACACTCGGGAGCTCCTATAATTCACCCCTCCACTTT	CACTLGSSYNSPLHF
few	TRBV5-1	TRBD1	TRBJ1-4	TGCGCCAGCAGCTTGGGGGACAGGGTAGGAAAACTGTTTTTT	CASSLGDRVGKLFF